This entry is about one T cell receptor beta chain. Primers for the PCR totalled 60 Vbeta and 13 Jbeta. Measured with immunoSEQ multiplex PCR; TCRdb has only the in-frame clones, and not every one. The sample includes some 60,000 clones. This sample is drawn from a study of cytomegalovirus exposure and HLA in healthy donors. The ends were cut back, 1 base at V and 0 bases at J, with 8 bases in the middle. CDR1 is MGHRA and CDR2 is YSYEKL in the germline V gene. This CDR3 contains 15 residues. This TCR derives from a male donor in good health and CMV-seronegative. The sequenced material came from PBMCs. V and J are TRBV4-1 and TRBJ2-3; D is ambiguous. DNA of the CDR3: TGCGCCAGCAGCCAAGCTGAGACTAGCACAGATACGCAGTATTTT. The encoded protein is CASSQAETSTDTQYF.